Listed below are T cell receptor beta chains from one sample, sequenced in a study of T cell responses to AZD1222 COVID-19 vaccine. Assay used: immunoSEQ multiplex PCR; TCRdb lists only in-frame clones, some missing. The table shows some 69,000 clones, with about 85% occurring only once. The sequences come from peripheral blood, collected on day 0 of AZD1222 vaccination. The receptors originated from an adult in good health. CDR3s include the opening cysteine and the closing phenylalanine or tryptophan. D genes are given only for firm matches. Not every row has a clone size; where given, it reads once, few, many or a size class.

D gene	clone size	V gene	J gene	CDR3 protein	CDR3 DNA
.	.	TRBV19	TRBJ1-2	CASSDFYGYTF	TGTGCCAGTAGTGATTTCTATGGCTACACCTTC
.	.	TRBV10-3	TRBJ2-3	CAITRKGDTDTQYF	TGTGCCATCACCCGGAAGGGGGACACAGATACGCAGTATTTT
.	.	TRBV3-1/TRBV3-2	TRBJ1-3	CASTARGAGNTIYF	TGTGCCAGCACCGCAAGGGGGGCTGGAAACACCATATATTTT
.	.	TRBV3-1/TRBV3-2	TRBJ1-5	CASSQNTDRPILRPQHF	TGTGCCAGCAGCCAGAATACAGACAGACCGATTTTAAGGCCCCAGCATTTT
TRBD1	.	TRBV5-1	TRBJ1-2	CASSLEQTGTGYTF	TGCGCCAGCAGCTTGGAACAGACAGGGACTGGCTACACCTTC
TRBD1	once	TRBV10-3	TRBJ1-6	CATLGQGNSPLHF	TGTGCCACCTTAGGACAGGGAAATTCACCCCTCCACTTT
.	.	TRBV5-4	TRBJ1-3	CASSSADSGNTIYF	TGTGCCAGCAGCTCTGCGGACTCTGGAAACACCATATATTTT
TRBD2	.	TRBV9	TRBJ2-7	CASSPRGGRSSYEQYF	TGTGCCAGCAGCCCCCGGGGGGGCAGGTCCTCCTACGAGCAGTACTTC
.	.	TRBV3-1/TRBV3-2	TRBJ2-7	CASSHQYTGRGSYEQYF	TGTGCCAGCAGCCATCAATACACAGGGAGAGGATCCTACGAGCAGTACTTC
.	.	TRBV5-1	TRBJ1-2	CASSLEQAGGYTF	TGCGCCAGCAGCTTGGAACAGGCGGGCGGCTACACCTTC
.	.	TRBV10-3	TRBJ2-1	CAIRGDLSSYNEQFF	TGTGCCATCAGGGGGGACCTGAGCTCCTACAATGAGCAGTTCTTC
TRBD2	.	TRBV5-1	TRBJ2-7	CASSFAGTTPYEQYF	TGCGCCAGCAGCTTCGCCGGGACTACCCCCTACGAGCAGTACTTC
TRBD1	.	TRBV6-2/TRBV6-3	TRBJ2-1	CASSSSDRGNREQFF	TGTGCCAGCAGTAGCTCGGACAGGGGAAATCGTGAGCAGTTCTTC
.	.	TRBV28	TRBJ2-7	CASSLLGAGAGSYEQYF	TGTGCCAGCAGTTTATTGGGTGCAGGCGCGGGATCCTACGAGCAGTACTTC
.	.	TRBV5-1	TRBJ1-5	CASSRLGDLSNQPQHF	TGCGCCAGCAGCCGCCTGGGCGACCTTAGCAATCAGCCCCAGCATTTT
.	.	TRBV3-1/TRBV3-2	TRBJ1-1	CASSRAGGLNTEAFF	TGTGCCAGCAGCCGGGCTGGCGGATTGAACACTGAAGCTTTCTTT
TRBD1	once	TRBV9	TRBJ1-1	CASSVEGASTEAFF	TGTGCCAGCAGCGTAGAGGGGGCGAGCACTGAAGCTTTCTTT
TRBD1	.	TRBV28	TRBJ1-4	CASSLAGTGEKLFF	TGTGCCAGCAGTTTAGCCGGGACAGGTGAAAAACTGTTTTTT
.	.	TRBV7-9	TRBJ2-7	CASSSILDRFYEQYF	TGTGCCAGCAGCTCTATCTTAGACAGGTTCTACGAGCAGTACTTC
TRBD1	.	TRBV10-3	TRBJ1-1	CAIRATGENTEAFF	TGTGCCATCAGGGCGACAGGGGAGAACACTGAAGCTTTCTTT
TRBD1	.	TRBV6-5	TRBJ1-4	CASSPDRGNEKLFF	TGTGCCAGCAGCCCGGACAGGGGAAATGAAAAACTGTTTTTT
.	.	TRBV5-1	TRBJ2-7	CASSLESTPGVSEQYF	TGCGCCAGCAGCTTGGAGTCGACGCCGGGGGTGTCCGAGCAGTACTTC
.	.	TRBV14	TRBJ1-6	CASSQDLGSPLHF	TGTGCCAGCAGCCAAGATCTAGGGTCACCCCTCCACTTT
.	.	TRBV6-6	TRBJ1-3	CASSFGGEGNTIYF	TGTGCCAGCAGCTTTGGGGGGGAAGGAAACACCATATATTTT
.	.	TRBV7-7	TRBJ2-5	CASSWGPRGETQYF	TGTGCTAGCAGCTGGGGCCCTCGGGGGGAGACCCAGTACTTC
.	.	TRBV12-2	TRBJ2-6	CASRLAGDSLSGANVLTF	TGTGCAAGTCGCTTAGCCGGGGACAGCCTCTCTGGGGCCAACGTCCTGACTTTC
.	.	TRBV12-3/TRBV12-4	TRBJ2-7	CASSYGQNYEQYF	TGTGCCAGCAGCTATGGACAGAACTACGAGCAGTACTTC
.	.	TRBV7-7	TRBJ1-6	CASSLKRWGGSPLHF	TGTGCTAGCAGCTTAAAGCGTTGGGGTGGTTCACCCCTCCACTTT
TRBD1	.	TRBV14	TRBJ2-1	CASSQFGTGGNEQFF	TGTGCCAGCAGCCAGTTCGGGACAGGGGGCAATGAGCAGTTCTTC
.	.	TRBV7-9	TRBJ1-5	CASSLAGQPGQPQHF	TGTGCCAGCAGCTTAGCCGGACAGCCCGGTCAGCCCCAGCATTTT
.	.	TRBV5-1	TRBJ1-4	CASSLQGANEKLFF	TGCGCCAGCAGCCTACAGGGAGCTAATGAAAAACTGTTTTTT
TRBD1	.	TRBV9	TRBJ1-1	CASSVGGTGGRYTEAFF	TGTGCCAGCAGCGTAGGTGGGACAGGGGGCAGGTACACTGAAGCTTTCTTT
.	.	TRBV6-5	TRBJ2-7	CASSYSKLAYYEQYF	TGTGCCAGCAGTTACTCGAAACTAGCATACTACGAGCAGTACTTC
.	.	TRBV4-1	TRBJ1-2	CASSQEGQGAGYGYTF	TGCGCCAGCAGCCAAGAAGGTCAGGGCGCTGGCTATGGCTACACCTTC
.	.	TRBV5-1	TRBJ2-3	CASSFWPGTDTQYF	TGCGCCAGCAGCTTCTGGCCTGGAACAGATACGCAGTATTTT